This entry lists 26 T cell receptor beta chains sequenced from one sample in a study of blood T cells in healthy people across ages. Next came a second PCR, run for roughly 6 to 11 cycles, which used a sample-barcoded 5' primer along with a J-beta primer mix. TCRdb independently ran MiXCR on the 5' RACE reads; one entry per CDR3 protein. The repertoire includes about 1.1 million distinct CDR3 sequences, around two fifths of them detected once, and around 13% sits in the top ten. Sequencing was done on a sample of blood. The receptor source for this set is a man aged 18-30 years in good health.

Turning to this clonotype: The junction differs from germline at one of its ends, possibly a read error. V usage is TRBV9 and J usage is TRBJ2-3; D gene unclear. Germline V gene data show CDR1 as SGDLS and CDR2 as YYNGEE. The CDR3 is 15 residues long. The CDR3 DNA reads TGTGCCAGCAGCGCGCCGGACGGTAGCACAGATACGCAGGATTTT. It codes for CASSAPDGSTDTQDF.

There are a few counts of this clonotype. The chain employs TRBV29-1 and TRBJ1-2, with TRBD1 matching 7 bases. Germline lookup yields CDR1 SQVTM and CDR2 ANQGSEA. The V gene end was trimmed by 5 bases and the J gene end by 4 bases; junction bases not matched to a gene: 13. The CDR3 has 15 amino acids. CDR3 bases: TGCAGCGTTCCCAGACAGGGACAGACCCGCTATGGCTACACCTTC. Amino acid sequence: CSVPRQGQTRYGYTF.

The CDR3 loop reads CASSEALGDEYTDTQYF. CDR3 nucleotide sequence: TGTGCCAGCAGTGAAGCGCTTGGGGACGAGTACACAGATACGCAGTATTTT. The chain recombines TRBV2 with TRBJ2-3; D possibly uses TRBD1 or TRBD2 (5 bases each). Trimming cost V 0 bases and J 2 bases, with 15 bases left between them. Germline loops: CDR1 SNHLY, CDR2 FYNNEI. CDR3 length: 17 residues.

This clonotype occurred a few times. The gene calls are TRBV7-9 and TRBJ2-3; 13 bases are a match to TRBD2. Trimming cost V 5 bases and J 0 bases; bases outside gene matches: 5. This CDR3 region has 17 residues. Germline V CDR1 and CDR2: SEHNR, FQNEAQ (reference sequence). The CDR3 reads CASSAGTSGASTDTQYF. The DNA for the CDR3 is TGTGCCAGCAGCGCCGGGACTAGCGGGGCTAGCACAGATACGCAGTATTTT.

This chain joins TRBV20-1 and TRBJ1-2; D possibly corresponds to TRBD1 (5 bases). This CDR3 has 13 amino acids. Trimming cost V 0 bases and J 4 bases, with 9 bases left between them. The germline V gene has CDR1 DFQATT and CDR2 SNEGSKA (reference sequence). Here the CDR3 DNA reads TGCAGTGCTAGAGAAGCAGGGAGCTATGGCTACACCTTC. It yields the protein CSAREAGSYGYTF.

V and J are TRBV24-1 and TRBJ1-5, with a possible D match to TRBD1 (5 bases). Germline loops: CDR1 KGHDR, CDR2 SFDVKD. V was pared by 6 bases and J by 3 bases, with 8 bases between. This CDR3 spans 13 amino acids. In DNA, the CDR3 is TGTGCCACCAGTCCGGGGGTCAATCAGCCCCAGCATTTT. It is translated as CATSPGVNQPQHF.

This clonotype was seen more than once but under ten times. This chain joins TRBV15 and TRBJ1-4; D is perhaps TRBD1 (6 bases). This CDR3 contains 15 residues. Trimming took 4 bases from V and 2 from J, leaving 11 bases between them. CDR1 LNHNV and CDR2 YYDKDF come from the germline V gene (reference sequence). This CDR3 reads CATSMGGATNEKLFF. The CDR3 nucleotides read TGTGCCACCAGCATGGGGGGGGCGACTAATGAAAAACTGTTTTTT.

CDR3 bases: TGCAGTGCCGCCCAACAGCGGGGTTACGAGCAGTACTTC. Its translation: CSAAQQRGYEQYF. The chain is built from TRBV20-1 and TRBJ2-7, with 7 positions matching TRBD2. The CDR3 consists of 13 residues. V gave up 6 bases and J gave up 4 bases; unmatched junction bases: 9. Germline assignment: CDR1 DFQATT and CDR2 SNEGSKA (reference sequence).

The V gene is TRBV9, the J gene TRBJ2-1; a weak D match, TRBD1 (6 bases). There are 16 residues in the CDR3. Germline CDR1 SGDLS, CDR2 YYNGEE. V lost 3 bases to trimming and J lost 8 bases, with 21 bases between them. CDR3 sequence: CASSENRDLGWDEQFF. The CDR3 nucleotides read TGTGCCAGCAGCGAGAACAGGGATCTAGGATGGGATGAGCAGTTCTTC.

The chain employs TRBV4-3 and TRBJ1-2; D not resolved. Trimming took 0 bases from V and 3 from J, leaving 8 bases between them. There are 14 residues in the CDR3. CDR1 is LGHNA and CDR2 is YSLEER in the germline V gene. CDR3 coding DNA: TGCGCCAGCAGCCAAGACGGCCCATACTATGGCTACACCTTC. Protein sequence: CASSQDGPYYGYTF.

CDR3 amino acids: CATSRDLERGTEAFF. CDR3 in DNA: TGTGCCACCAGCAGAGATCTGGAGAGGGGTACTGAAGCTTTCTTT. The chain has TRBV15 and TRBJ1-1; D perhaps matches TRBD1 (5 bases). V was clipped by 0 bases and J by 5 bases, with 13 bases between them. This CDR3 comprises 15 residues. Germline V gene sequence: CDR1 LNHNV, CDR2 YYDKDF (reference sequence).

This clonotype turned up a few times. The chain has TRBV5-1 and TRBJ2-3, with D hard to call. V lost 6 bases, J lost 0 bases, and 17 bases lay in between. This CDR3 is 16 amino acids long. CDR1 SGHRS and CDR2 YFSETQ come from the germline V gene. The CDR3 coding sequence is TGCGCCAGCAACCCAAGTGGGATATCTAGCACAGATACGCAGTATTTT. Protein: CASNPSGISSTDTQYF.

As to this clonotype: One end of the junction is discordant with germline, which a read error may explain. V gene TRBV27 combines with J gene TRBJ2-3; possible D gene TRBD2, 5 bases. The CDR3 is 14 amino acids. CDR1 is MNHEY and CDR2 is SMNVEV in the germline V gene (reference sequence). The CDR3 DNA sequence: TGTGCCAGCAGTGTATCGAGGGCTACAGATACGCAGTATTTT. Residues: CASSVSRATDTQYF.

In the case of this clonotype: This may arise from a read error, as a much more abundant clone is one base away. The chain uses TRBV3-1 and TRBJ2-3; no clear D. Trimming took 0 bases from V and 8 from J, leaving 12 bases between them. Germline V lookup: CDR1 LGHDT, CDR2 YNNKEL (reference sequence). CDR3 length equals 14 residues. CDR3 sequence: CASSQDMPLGTQYF. CDR3 nucleotide sequence: TGTGCCAGCAGCCAAGATATGCCCTTGGGTACGCAGTATTTT.

CDR3 bases: TGTGCCAGCAGTGAAGACCCTCAAGGGGGCTTGAGCGGCTACACCTTC. It encodes CASSEDPQGGLSGYTF. The V and J genes are TRBV6-1 and TRBJ1-2; TRBD1 aligns across 7 bases. Germline-derived CDR1 and CDR2 are MNHNS and SASEGT. The CDR3 runs 16 residues. V trimming: 1 base; J trimming: 8 bases; junction bases outside the gene matches: 13.

A note on this clonotype: It may be a read error: a sequence one base away is much more abundant. V gene TRBV6-2 or TRBV6-3 combines with J gene TRBJ1-2; D is undetermined. The CDR3 runs to 11 residues. The germline V gene encodes CDR1 MNHEY and CDR2 SVGEGT. Here the CDR3 DNA reads TGTACCAGCAGCGAAATCTATGGCTACACCTTC. Its protein product is CTSSEIYGYTF.

This CDR3 reads CSARVPKGARRGANVLTF. CDR3 nucleotides: TGCAGTGCTAGAGTACCGAAGGGGGCCCGCAGGGGGGCCAACGTCCTGACTTTC. This rearrangement joins TRBV20-1 to TRBJ2-6, with 7 positions matching TRBD1. V dropped 1 base and J dropped 4; count of bases not matched to a gene: 13. This CDR3 has 18 residues. Germline V gives CDR1 DFQATT, CDR2 SNEGSKA (reference sequence).

The rearrangement links TRBV6-1 to TRBJ1-2; possible D gene TRBD1, 5 bases. In germline, CDR1 is MNHNS, CDR2 SASEGT. Trimming removed 4 bases from V and 10 bases from J, with 13 bases in between. This CDR3 has 12 amino acids. DNA for the CDR3: TGTGCCAGCAGTGTCTGGGGGGATGACTACACCTTC. Translated: CASSVWGDDYTF.

V is TRBV9 and J is TRBJ2-1, with D maybe TRBD2 (5 bases). The CDR3 length is 15 residues. Germline-derived CDR1 and CDR2 are SGDLS and YYNGEE. V gave up 0 bases and J gave up 3 bases, with 10 bases separating them. The CDR3 spells CASSVVGSNYNEQFF. The CDR3 DNA follows: TGTGCCAGCAGCGTAGTTGGGAGTAACTACAATGAGCAGTTCTTC.

This clonotype was seen a handful of times. The genes are TRBV7-2 and TRBJ1-1; perhaps TRBD1 as D (5 bases). The CDR3 totals 14 residues. From germline, CDR1 is SGHTA and CDR2 FQGNSA. The V and J ends lost 5 bases and 8 bases respectively, with 18 bases between them. CDR3 DNA: TGTGCCAGCAGCCCACGGACTTCTCGGGGGGAAGCTTTCTTT. It codes for CASSPRTSRGEAFF. Supplemented by reference TRBV7-2 and TRBJ1-1, the full variable domain reads GAGVSQSPSNKVTEKGKDVELRCDPISGHTALYWYRQSLGQGLEFLIYFQGNSAPDKSGLPSDRFSAERTGGSVSTLTIQRTQQEDSAVYLCASSPRTSRGEAFFGQGTRLTVV.

This clonotype came up a few times. The V call is TRBV5-1, the J call TRBJ2-3, with 8 nucleotides matching TRBD1. CDR3 length equals 14 residues. V gave up 4 bases and J gave up 2 bases; unmatched junction bases: 3. Germline-derived CDR1 and CDR2 are SGHRS and YFSETQ. The CDR3 bases are TGCGCCAGCAGCGCGGGACAGGACACAGATACGCAGTATTTT. Amino acid sequence: CASSAGQDTDTQYF. Full variable domain (outside the CDR3, taken from reference TRBV5-1 and TRBJ2-3): KAGVTQTPRYLIKTRGQQVTLSCSPISGHRSVSWYQQTPGQGLQFLFEYFSETQRNKGNFPGRFSGRQFSNSRSEMNVSTLELGDSALYLCASSAGQDTDTQYFGPGTRLTVL.

J is TRBJ1-5 and V is TRBV3-1, with D unresolved. Germline CDR1 reads LGHDT; CDR2 reads YNNKEL (reference sequence). CDR3 length equals 14 residues. The germline V and J ends were trimmed by 1 base and 7 bases, with 11 bases remaining between them. Here the CDR3 reads CASSQGAGRQPQHF. As DNA, the CDR3 is TGTGCCAGCAGCCAAGGGGCAGGTAGGCAGCCCCAGCATTTT.

The chain carries TRBV4-3 and TRBJ2-2; D is perhaps TRBD1 (6 bases). The CDR3 consists of 15 residues. The germline gives CDR1 LGHNA, CDR2 YSLEER. Trimming stripped 8 bases from V and 4 bases from J, with 17 bases between. In DNA, the CDR3 is TGCGCCAGCCCTAACAGGGCGATTCCCACCGGGGAGCTGTTTTTT. It is translated as CASPNRAIPTGELFF.

This clonotype occurred a few times. This rearrangement joins TRBV25-1 to TRBJ1-2; D remains ambiguous. Germline V gene sequence: CDR1 MGHDK, CDR2 SYGVNS. This CDR3 spans 14 amino acids. Trimming removed 6 bases from V and 1 base from J, with 12 bases in between. The chain's CDR3 is CASSPVAYNYGYTF. CDR3 bases: TGTGCCAGCAGCCCGGTTGCGTATAACTATGGCTACACCTTC.

The chain couples TRBV24-1 to TRBJ2-1, with 10 nucleotides matching TRBD1. The CDR3 has 18 amino acids. Germline V lookup: CDR1 KGHDR, CDR2 SFDVKD. V was clipped by 3 bases and J by 13 bases; unmatched bases: 20. The CDR3, as DNA: TGTGCCACCAGTGATGAGACCGGGACAGGGGTACTTCAAGAGACCCAGTTCTTC. This gives the protein CATSDETGTGVLQETQFF.

The sample holds many counts of this clonotype. The CDR3 DNA is TGTGCCAGCAGCTTAGGACAAGCCCCCTACGAGCAGTACTTC. Its protein is CASSLGQAPYEQYF. The V call is TRBV7-2, the J call TRBJ2-7; no definite D call. Germline V gene sequence: CDR1 SGHTA, CDR2 FQGNSA. The CDR3 is made up of 14 amino acids. V dropped 1 base and J dropped 2 bases, with 9 bases sitting between them.